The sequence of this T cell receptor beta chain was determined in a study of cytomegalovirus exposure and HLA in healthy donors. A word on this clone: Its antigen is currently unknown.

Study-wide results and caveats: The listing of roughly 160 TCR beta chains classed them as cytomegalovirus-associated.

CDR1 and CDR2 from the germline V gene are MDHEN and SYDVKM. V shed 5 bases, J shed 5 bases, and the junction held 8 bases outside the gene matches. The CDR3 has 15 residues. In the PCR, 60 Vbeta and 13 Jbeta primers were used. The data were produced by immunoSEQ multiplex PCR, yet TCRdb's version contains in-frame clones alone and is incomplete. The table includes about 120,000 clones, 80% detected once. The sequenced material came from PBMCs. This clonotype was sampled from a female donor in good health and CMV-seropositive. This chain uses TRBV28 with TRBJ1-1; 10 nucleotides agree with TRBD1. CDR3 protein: CASSRQGAIFTEAFF. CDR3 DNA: TGTGCCAGCAGTCGACAGGGGGCTATATTTACTGAAGCTTTCTTT.